The present entry profiles one T cell receptor (beta chain) with its context. Antigen: not known. The data were taken from a study of blood T cells in healthy people across ages. A second roughly 7 to 12 cycle PCR used barcoded and J-beta primers. TCRdb reprocessed the 5' RACE reads via MiXCR and lists one record per CDR3 protein. In the table there are 550,000 to 650,000 distinct CDR3 sequences, less than 35% of which are singletons. Those donating, healthy Caucasian individuals from Russia, were aged about 6 to 100. Drawing of peripheral blood yielded approximately 10 milliliters from each donor. Study-level findings and limits: Percentage of naive T cells showed a strong correlation with TCR beta diversity. For the donors, CMV status was unknown and possibly confounded expanded clonotype changes.

From germline, CDR1 is SGHTA and CDR2 FQGNSA. The CDR3 extends over 15 amino acids. Trimming took 5 bases from V and 6 from J; bases not matched to a gene: 9. V and J are TRBV7-2 and TRBJ2-1; 8 bases are a match to TRBD1. This receptor was taken from a woman of 80 years or more in good health. The sequencing sample was made of blood. The CDR3 coding sequence is TGTGCCAGCAGCCCTGGACAGGGTGGATCCAATGAGCAGTTCTTC. Its protein product is CASSPGQGGSNEQFF.